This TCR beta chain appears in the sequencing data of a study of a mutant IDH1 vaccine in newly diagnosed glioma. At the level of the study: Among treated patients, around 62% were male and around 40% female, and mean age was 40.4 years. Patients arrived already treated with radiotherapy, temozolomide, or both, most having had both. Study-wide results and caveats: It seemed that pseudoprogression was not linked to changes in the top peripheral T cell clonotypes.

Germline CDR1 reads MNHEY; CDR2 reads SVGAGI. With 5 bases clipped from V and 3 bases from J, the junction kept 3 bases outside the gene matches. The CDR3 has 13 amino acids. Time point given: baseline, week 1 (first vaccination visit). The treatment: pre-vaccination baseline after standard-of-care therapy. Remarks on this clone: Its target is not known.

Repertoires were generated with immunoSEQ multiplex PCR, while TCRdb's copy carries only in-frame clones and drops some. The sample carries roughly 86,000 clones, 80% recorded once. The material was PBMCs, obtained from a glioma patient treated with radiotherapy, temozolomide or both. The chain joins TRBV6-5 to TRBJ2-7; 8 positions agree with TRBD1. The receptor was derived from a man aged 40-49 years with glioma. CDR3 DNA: TGTGCCAGCAGTGGGGACAGGATCTACGAGCAGTACTTC. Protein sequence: CASSGDRIYEQYF.